A single sample is the source of the 13 T cell receptor beta chains below, sequenced in a study of tissue T cells after allogeneic stem cell transplantation. Produced via immunoSEQ multiplex PCR; TCRdb's table is partial and in-frame only. Of around 51,000 clones in the sample, 73% were seen once. Sequencing was carried out using sorted cells pooled from one or two spleens. The source of these receptors is a pool of C57BL/6 mice in good health.

About this clone: Here the gene names and germline are mouse. The read finishes 1 residue shy of the CDR3 end, and the germline J gene is used to complete it. The chain carries TRBV4 and TRBJ2-7, with D perhaps TRBD2 (6 bases). CDR1 is LGHDT, CDR2 YNNKQL, per germline (reference sequence). V gave up 5 bases and J gave up 2 bases, with 7 bases separating them. The CDR3 has 12 amino acids. The CDR3: CASSRLAYEQYF. The sequenced CDR3 bases are TGTGCCAGCAGCCGACTGGCCTATGAACAGTAC.

With respect to this clone: Germline and genes here are mouse. Sequencing ends 1 residue short of the CDR3 end; the germline J gene provides the rest. V usage is TRBV13-3 and J usage is TRBJ2-1, with D unresolved. V was trimmed by 1 base and J by 7 bases, leaving 6 bases between them. CDR1 and CDR2 (germline): NNHDY, SYVADS. The CDR3 extends over 12 amino acids. The CDR3 bases that were read are TGTGCCAGCAGTGATAGGGCAGCTGAGCAGTTC. It encodes CASSDRAAEQF. In full, the CDR3 reads CASSDRAAEQFF.

Worth noting for this clone: Germline and genes: mouse. The read terminates 1 residue ahead of where the CDR3 ends, so the germline J gene completes it. The J gene is TRBJ2-7, the V gene TRBV12-2; no reliable D call. The ends were cut back, 2 bases at V and 3 bases at J, with 7 bases in the middle. Germline V gene data show CDR1 as SGHLS and CDR2 as HYDKME. The CDR3 totals 12 residues. CDR3 protein: CASSPGGYEQYF. The covered CDR3 bases are TGTGCCAGCTCTCCCGGAGGCTATGAACAGTAC.

Notes on this clone: Here the gene names and germline are mouse. The read falls 1 residue short of the CDR3 end, and the missing part is taken from the germline J gene. The chain links TRBV31 to TRBJ2-4; D remains ambiguous. Germline assignment: CDR1 GKSSPN and CDR2 SITVG. The CDR3 spans 15 residues. Trimming stripped 1 base from V and 1 base from J, with 12 bases between. The CDR3 bases that were read are TGTGCCTGGAGTCGGCGGGAAGGTGGTCAAAACACCTTGTAC. It encodes CAWSRREGGQNTLY. The full CDR3 sequence reads CAWSRREGGQNTLYF.

This clone has only a few counts. The genes and germline here are from mouse. The read finishes 1 residue shy of the CDR3 end, and the germline J gene is used to complete it. The chain employs TRBV3 and TRBJ2-7; 10 nucleotides agree with TRBD2. The CDR3 loop spans 14 amino acids. The V and J ends lost 2 bases and 7 bases, in that order; junction bases with no gene match: 5. The germline V gene encodes CDR1 SNHLY and CDR2 FYNGKV (reference sequence). The sequenced part of the CDR3 DNA is TGTGCCAGCAGCTTACGCTGGGGGGGCGGGGAACAGTAC. This gives the protein CASSLRWGGGEQY. The full CDR3 reads CASSLRWGGGEQYF.

On this clone itself: Mouse germline and gene names are used. Coverage ceases 1 residue before the CDR3 finishes, and the germline J gene fills in the end. The rearrangement links TRBV13-2 to TRBJ2-2; D not certain. The germline gives CDR1 NNHNN, CDR2 SYGAGS (reference sequence). V gave up 2 bases and J gave up 4 bases, with 6 bases separating them. The CDR3 is 13 residues long. This CDR3 reads CASGERGTGQLYF. The part of the CDR3 DNA that was read is TGTGCCAGCGGTGAGCGGGGCACCGGGCAGCTCTAC.

As regards this clone: Gene names and germline refer to mouse. The read terminates 1 residue before the CDR3 end, so the remaining end is supplied by the germline J gene. The chain couples TRBV1 to TRBJ2-5; TRBD2 agrees at 8 bases. Germline CDR1 and CDR2: NSQYPW and LRSPGD (reference sequence). The CDR3 is 13 residues long. J gave up 6 bases and V 2 bases, and 1 base lay outside the gene matches. The CDR3: CTCSASGGDTQYF. The part of the CDR3 DNA that was read is TGCACCTGCAGTGCATCTGGGGGGGACACCCAGTAC.

Points on this clone: Mouse gene names and germline throughout. With the read ending 1 residue before the CDR3 end, the germline J gene is used to fill in that end. This chain uses TRBV14 with TRBJ2-1, with D possibly being TRBD1 (5 bases). CDR1 and CDR2 from the germline V gene are SGHDT and FRDEAV. The CDR3 covers 15 residues. Trimming cost V 0 bases and J 3 bases, with 10 bases left between them. Incomplete CDR3 DNA: TGTGCCAGCAGTTTCTACCAGGGAGGCTATGCTGAGCAGTTC. This encodes CASSFYQGGYAEQF. The entire CDR3 is CASSFYQGGYAEQFF.

A note on this clone: Mouse gene names apply. Coverage ceases 1 residue before the CDR3 finishes, and the germline J gene fills in the end. V usage is TRBV12-1 and J usage is TRBJ2-4, with TRBD1 matching 8 bases. The germline gives CDR1 SGHSN, CDR2 HYEKVE. Trimming cost V 4 bases and J 3 bases; bases outside gene matches: 2. CDR3 size: 13 residues. This chain's CDR3 is CASSRDRQNTLYF. CDR3 bases read: TGTGCCAGCTCCCGGGACAGGCAAAACACCTTGTAC.

Worth noting for this clone: Germline and genes here are mouse. The read finishes 1 residue shy of the CDR3 end, and the germline J gene is used to complete it. The V gene is TRBV13-3, the J gene TRBJ2-4, with 10 bases matching TRBD1. This CDR3 has 13 residues. The germline V gene has CDR1 NNHDY and CDR2 SYVADS. The V and J ends lost 4 bases and 6 bases, in that order; junction bases with no gene match: 2. This CDR3 reads CASSLTGGNTLYF. CDR3 DNA, as far as it was read: TGTGCCAGCAGTTTGACAGGGGGCAACACCTTGTAC. Variable domain in full (rest from reference TRBV13-3 and TRBJ2-4): EAAVTQSPRSKVAVTGGKVTLSCHQTNNHDYMYWYRQDTGHGLRLIHYSYVADSTEKGDIPDGYKASRPSQENFSLILELASLSQTAVYFCASSLTGGNTLYFGAGTRLSVL.

Worth noting for this clone: Any gene name here is a mouse gene name. The read comes to an end 1 residue before the CDR3 does, leaving the germline J gene to fill in the end. The gene calls are TRBV5 and TRBJ1-5; TRBD1 matches at 7 bases. V was clipped by 0 bases and J by 3 bases; unmatched bases: 5. Germline CDR1 LGHNA, CDR2 YNLKQL (reference sequence). The length of the CDR3 is 16 residues. CDR3 region: CASSQERQGGNQAPLF. The CDR3 DNA, read in part, is TGTGCCAGCAGCCAAGAGAGACAGGGCGGCAACCAGGCTCCGCTT.

Worth noting for this clone: The genes and germline here are from mouse. The CDR3 end is not reached by the read, which stops 1 residue before it; the germline J gene fills it in. The chain links TRBV13-3 to TRBJ1-1; 9 bases agree with TRBD1. V shed 0 bases and J 10 bases; nucleotides not matched to a gene: 7. The CDR3 sequence is 14 residues long. From germline, CDR1 is NNHDY and CDR2 SYVADS. CDR3 DNA (partial): TGTGCCAGCAGTGATGATAACAGGGGGCGCAGAGTCTTC. This encodes CASSDDNRGRRVF. The CDR3, in full, reads CASSDDNRGRRVFF.

With regard to this clone: Gene names refer to mouse genes. Read sequence stops 1 residue before the CDR3 end, and the germline J gene provides the missing end. V gene TRBV3 combines with J gene TRBJ2-7; 12 nucleotides line up with TRBD2. The CDR3 is made up of 15 amino acids. V lost 3 bases to trimming and J lost 2 bases; unmatched junction nucleotides: 2. Germline-derived CDR1 and CDR2 are SNHLY and FYNGKV (reference sequence). The sequenced part of the CDR3 DNA is TGTGCCAGCAGCTTGGACTGGGGGGGTACCTATGAACAGTAC. Its protein is CASSLDWGGTYEQY. The complete CDR3 reads CASSLDWGGTYEQYF. Based on the CDR3 plus reference TRBV3 and TRBJ2-7, the full variable domain is GPKVLQIPSHQIIDMGQMVTLNCDPVSNHLYFYWYKQILGQQMEFLVNFYNGKVMEKSKLFKDQFSVERPDGSYFTLKIQPTALEDSAVYFCASSLDWGGTYEQYFGPGTRLTVL.